This T cell receptor beta chain was identified during a study of blood T cell repertoires in COVID-19. The V gene lost 2 bases and the J gene lost 4 bases, with 17 bases spanning the gap. Germline V gene lookup returns CDR1 KGHSH and CDR2 LQKENI. The CDR3 runs 16 residues. Profiling relied on immunoSEQ multiplex PCR, and the TCRdb table lists in-frame clones only, not all of them. The table shows 90,000 to 130,000 clones, with 76% occurring only once. The sequenced sample was peripheral blood. The clonotype was recovered from a woman aged 80 or older with acute or convalescent COVID-19. The chain is built from TRBV18 and TRBJ1-1; D is uncertain. The CDR3: CASSPSAGRSVTEAFF. The CDR3 coding sequence is TGTGCCAGCTCACCATCGGCAGGCCGTTCGGTCACTGAAGCTTTCTTT.